Presented here are 5 T cell receptor beta chains from one specimen sequenced in a study of T cells expressing NK-cell markers (dated by TCRdb to 2019 to 2021). Library creation used 5' RACE. Reads for this sample came from an Illumina HiSeq 2000. TCRdb reprocessed the raw reads; every CDR3 protein sequence is a single record, and DNA is not supplied. The record for this sample contains approximately 440,000 distinct CDR3 sequences. Under 1.5% of the sample rests with the top ten. Sequencing was carried out using blood T cells: a sorted CD56 or NKG2C T cell subset, CD4+ or CD8+ T cells, or bulk PBMC T cells (not recorded which). These receptors came from a woman aged 50 to 60 in good health. Donor details come from another sample of the same person, matched by shared clones.

The chain links TRBV28 to TRBJ1-6; TCRdb's D call of TRBD1 is untestable without DNA. Germline V CDR1 and CDR2: MDHEN, SYDVKM. The length of the CDR3 is 12 residues. CDR3 loop: CATRGPNSPLHF.

The rearrangement links TRBV25-1 to TRBJ1-2. The CDR3 is 16 residues long. Germline CDR1 is MGHDK and CDR2 is SYGVNS. The CDR3 loop is CASSEGGRRGNYGYTF.

The genes are TRBV20-1 and TRBJ2-7. CDR1 is DFQATT, CDR2 SNEGSKA, per germline (reference sequence). There are 11 residues in the CDR3. The CDR3: CSAEEKHEQYF.

The chain uses TRBV12-3 or TRBV12-4 and TRBJ2-2; TCRdb designates TRBD2, a call that cannot be tested without DNA. CDR3 length: 13 amino acids. CDR3 sequence reads: CASSIGRAVELFF.

The V gene is TRBV9, the J gene TRBJ2-1; as DNA is missing, the TRBD2 call by TCRdb cannot be tested. This CDR3 has 17 residues. CDR1 SGDLS and CDR2 YYNGEE come from the germline V gene. CDR3 sequence: CASSPRTSGSIGNEQFF.